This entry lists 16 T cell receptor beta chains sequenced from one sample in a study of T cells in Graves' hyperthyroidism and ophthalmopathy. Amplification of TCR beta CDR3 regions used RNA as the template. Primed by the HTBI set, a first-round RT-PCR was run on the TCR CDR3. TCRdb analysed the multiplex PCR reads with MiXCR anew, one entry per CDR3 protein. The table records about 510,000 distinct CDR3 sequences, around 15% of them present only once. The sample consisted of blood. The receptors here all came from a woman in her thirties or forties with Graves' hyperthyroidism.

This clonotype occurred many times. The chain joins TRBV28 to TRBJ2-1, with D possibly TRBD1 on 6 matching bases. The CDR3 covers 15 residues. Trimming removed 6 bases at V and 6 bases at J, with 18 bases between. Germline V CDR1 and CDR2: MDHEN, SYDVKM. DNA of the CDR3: TGTGCCAGCAGGAGGGGAAGGGGGTACCCCAATGAGCAGTTCTTC. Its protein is CASRRGRGYPNEQFF.

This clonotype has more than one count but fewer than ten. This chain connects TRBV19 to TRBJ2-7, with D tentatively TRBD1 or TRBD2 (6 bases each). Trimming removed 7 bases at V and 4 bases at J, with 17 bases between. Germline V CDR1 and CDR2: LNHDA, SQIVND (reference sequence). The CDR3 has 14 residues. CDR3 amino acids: CASKPGAKYYEQYF. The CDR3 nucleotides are TGTGCCAGTAAGCCGGGGGCAAAATATTACGAGCAGTACTTC. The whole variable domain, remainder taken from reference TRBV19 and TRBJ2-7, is DGGITQSPKYLFRKEGQNVTLSCEQNLNHDAMYWYRQDPGQGLRLIYYSQIVNDFQKGDIAEGYSVSREKKESFPLTVTSAQKNPTAFYLCASKPGAKYYEQYFGPGTRLTVT.

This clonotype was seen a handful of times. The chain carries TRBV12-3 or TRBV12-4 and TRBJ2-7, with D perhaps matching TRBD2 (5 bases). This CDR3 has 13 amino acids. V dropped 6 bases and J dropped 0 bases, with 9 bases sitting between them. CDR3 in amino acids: CASRLAASYEQYF. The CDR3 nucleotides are TGTGCCAGCAGGCTAGCTGCCTCCTACGAGCAGTACTTC.

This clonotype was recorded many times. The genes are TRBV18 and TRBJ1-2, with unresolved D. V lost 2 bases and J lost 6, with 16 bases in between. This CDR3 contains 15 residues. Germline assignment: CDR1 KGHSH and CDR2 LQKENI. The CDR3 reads CASSPGTPRGDGYTF. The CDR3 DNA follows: TGTGCCAGCTCACCAGGCACTCCCCGGGGAGATGGCTACACCTTC.

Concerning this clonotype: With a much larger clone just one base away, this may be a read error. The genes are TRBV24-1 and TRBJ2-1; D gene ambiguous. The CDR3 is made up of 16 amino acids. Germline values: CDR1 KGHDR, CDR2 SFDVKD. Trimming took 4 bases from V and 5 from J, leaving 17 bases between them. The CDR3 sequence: CATSDRDPGQHNEQFF. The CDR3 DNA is TGTGCCACCAGTGACCGAGACCCTGGGCAACACAATGAGCAGTTCTTC.

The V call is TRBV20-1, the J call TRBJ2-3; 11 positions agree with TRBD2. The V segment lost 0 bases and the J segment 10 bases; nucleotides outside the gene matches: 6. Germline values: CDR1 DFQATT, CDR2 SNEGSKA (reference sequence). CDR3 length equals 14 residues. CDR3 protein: CSARELAGVGSQYF. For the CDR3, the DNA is TGCAGTGCTAGAGAACTAGCGGGAGTCGGATCGCAGTATTTT.

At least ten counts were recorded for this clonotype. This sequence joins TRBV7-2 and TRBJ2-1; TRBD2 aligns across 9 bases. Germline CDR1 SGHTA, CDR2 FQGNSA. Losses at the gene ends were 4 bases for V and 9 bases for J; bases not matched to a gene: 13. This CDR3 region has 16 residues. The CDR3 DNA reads TGTGCCAGCAGCTGGGGGGGAGCTAGCGGGAAAAGTGAGCAGTTCTTC. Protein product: CASSWGGASGKSEQFF. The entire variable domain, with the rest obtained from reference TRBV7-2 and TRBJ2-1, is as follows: GAGVSQSPSNKVTEKGKDVELRCDPISGHTALYWYRQSLGQGLEFLIYFQGNSAPDKSGLPSDRFSAERTGGSVSTLTIQRTQQEDSAVYLCASSWGGASGKSEQFFGPGTRLTVL.

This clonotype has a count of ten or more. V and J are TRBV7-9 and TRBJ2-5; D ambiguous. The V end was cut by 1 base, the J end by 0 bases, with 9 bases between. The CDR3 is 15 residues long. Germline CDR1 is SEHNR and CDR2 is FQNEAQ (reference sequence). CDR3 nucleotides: TGTGCCAGCAGCTTAGTTGGGGATTACCAAGAGACCCAGTACTTC. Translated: CASSLVGDYQETQYF.

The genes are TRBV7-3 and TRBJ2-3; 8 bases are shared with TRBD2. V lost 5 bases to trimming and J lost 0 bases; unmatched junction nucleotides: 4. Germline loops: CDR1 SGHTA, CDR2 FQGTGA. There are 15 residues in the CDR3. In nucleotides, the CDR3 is TGTGCCAGCAGCCGAAGCGGGAGCAGCACAGATACGCAGTATTTT. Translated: CASSRSGSSTDTQYF.

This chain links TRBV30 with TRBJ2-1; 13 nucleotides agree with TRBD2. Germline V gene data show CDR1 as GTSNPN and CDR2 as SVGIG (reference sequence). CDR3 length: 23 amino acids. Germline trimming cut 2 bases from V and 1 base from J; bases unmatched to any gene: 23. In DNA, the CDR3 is TGTGCCTGGAGTCTAGAATTATTACTAGCGGGAGGGCCGCATGTAAGGTCCTACAATGAGCAGTTCTTC. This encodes CAWSLELLLAGGPHVRSYNEQFF.

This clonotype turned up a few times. CDR3 sequence (DNA): TGTGCCAGCAGCCCGGGACTAGCGGGAGCGTTGGGCGGGGAGCTGTTTTTT. This encodes CASSPGLAGALGGELFF. The chain carries TRBV7-2 and TRBJ2-2, with 14 bases fitting TRBD2. The CDR3 has 17 amino acids. With V trimmed by 5 bases and J by 7 bases, 9 bases remained unmatched. Germline V gene lookup returns CDR1 SGHTA and CDR2 FQGNSA.

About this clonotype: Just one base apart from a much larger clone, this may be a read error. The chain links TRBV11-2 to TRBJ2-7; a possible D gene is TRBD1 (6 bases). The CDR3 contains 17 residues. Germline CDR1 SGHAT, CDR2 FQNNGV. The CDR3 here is CASSLVPGQLGSYGQYF. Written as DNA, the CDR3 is TGTGCCAGCAGCTTAGTACCCGGACAGCTCGGCTCCTACGGGCAGTACTTC.

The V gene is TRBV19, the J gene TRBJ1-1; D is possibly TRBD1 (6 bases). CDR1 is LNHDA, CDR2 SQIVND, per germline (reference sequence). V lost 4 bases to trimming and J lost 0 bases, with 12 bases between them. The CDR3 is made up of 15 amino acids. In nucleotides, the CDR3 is TGTGCCAGTAGTACCGGACAGACATTGAACACTGAAGCTTTCTTT. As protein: CASSTGQTLNTEAFF.

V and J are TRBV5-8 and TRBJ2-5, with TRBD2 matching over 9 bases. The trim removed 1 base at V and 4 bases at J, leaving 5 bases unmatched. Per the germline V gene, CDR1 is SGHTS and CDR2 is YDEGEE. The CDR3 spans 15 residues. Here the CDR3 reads CASSLISSGIETQYF. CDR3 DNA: TGTGCCAGCAGCTTGATATCTAGCGGGATAGAGACCCAGTACTTC.

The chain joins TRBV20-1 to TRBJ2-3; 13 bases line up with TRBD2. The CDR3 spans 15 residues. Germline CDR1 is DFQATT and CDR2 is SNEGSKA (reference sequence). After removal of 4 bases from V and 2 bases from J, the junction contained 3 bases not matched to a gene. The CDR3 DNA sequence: TGCAGTGCTACCGGGACTAGCGGGAACACAGATACGCAGTATTTT. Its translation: CSATGTSGNTDTQYF.

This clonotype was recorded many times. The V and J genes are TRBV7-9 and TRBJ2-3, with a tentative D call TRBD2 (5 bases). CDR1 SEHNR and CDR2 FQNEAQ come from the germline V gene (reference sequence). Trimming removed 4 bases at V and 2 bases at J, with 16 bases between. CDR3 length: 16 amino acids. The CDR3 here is CASSSHLGLNTDTQYF. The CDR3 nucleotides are TGTGCCAGCAGCTCGCACCTTGGACTTAACACAGATACGCAGTATTTT.